Below are 2 T cell receptor beta chains sequenced from a single sample in a study of CD8 T cells in Susac syndrome. Random hexamers were used to reverse transcribe an amount of roughly 0.5 to 1 ug RNA. TCRdb re-called the immunoSEQ multiplex PCR reads through MiXCR, storing one row per CDR3 protein. Of roughly 130,000 distinct CDR3 sequences listed, approximately 94% were seen once; the top ten hold around 0.12%. The sample consisted of CD4+ T cells from PBMCs. These receptors all stem from a human donor with multiple sclerosis.

This clonotype was seen only once. The chain has TRBV19 and TRBJ2-1, with 8 bases matching TRBD1. CDR1 and CDR2 from the germline V gene are LNHDA and SQIVND (reference sequence). CDR3 length equals 13 residues. V shed 5 bases and J 5 bases; nucleotides not matched to a gene: 2. CDR3 sequence reads: CASSPTGDNEQFF. CDR3 nucleotide sequence: TGTGCCAGTAGTCCGACAGGGGACAATGAGCAGTTCTTC.

This chain connects TRBV10-3 to TRBJ2-1, with 9 bases aligning to TRBD1. This CDR3 has 14 amino acids. Germline CDR1 is ENHRY and CDR2 is SYGVKD. With V trimmed by 8 bases and J by 9 bases, 11 bases remained unmatched. The chain's CDR3 is CAIEAGQGDGEQFF. The CDR3 DNA reads as TGTGCCATCGAGGCGGGACAGGGTGACGGTGAGCAGTTCTTC.